A single sample gave rise to the 16 T cell receptor beta chains below, sequenced in a study of cytomegalovirus exposure and HLA in healthy donors. PCR was performed using 60 Vbeta and 13 Jbeta primers. Only in-frame clones appear in the TCRdb table, and some are missing; sequencing was by immunoSEQ multiplex PCR. The sample records about 190,000 clones, about 77% being singletons. The source material was PBMCs. Every receptor here comes from a woman between 25 and 40 years old in good health and CMV-seropositive.

There are a few counts of this clone. The chain links TRBV25-1 to TRBJ1-5, with TRBD1 matching over 8 bases. This CDR3 has 15 residues. V lost 6 bases and J lost 0; bases outside the gene matches: 4. Germline V gene data show CDR1 as MGHDK and CDR2 as SYGVNS. The CDR3 region has the DNA TGTGCCAGCAGCCTAGGACAGGGTAGCAATCAGCCCCAGCATTTT. This codes for CASSLGQGSNQPQHF.

The V call is TRBV2, the J call TRBJ2-2, with 10 bases fitting TRBD2. The ends lost 5 bases at V and 6 bases at J; junction bases unmatched: 6. The CDR3 is 15 amino acids. Germline V CDR1 and CDR2: SNHLY, FYNNEI. The CDR3 region is CASSYLAGEAGELFF. The CDR3 DNA is TGTGCCAGCAGTTACCTAGCGGGAGAGGCCGGGGAGCTGTTTTTT.

This clone was seen once. V and J are TRBV2 and TRBJ1-3; D possibly corresponds to TRBD1 (6 bases). V was trimmed by 11 bases and J by 2 bases, leaving 16 bases between them. The germline CDR1 and CDR2 sequences are SNHLY and FYNNEI. The CDR3 contains 14 residues. Written as DNA, the CDR3 is TGTGCCTCCCAGGGGTTAAGGGCTGGAAACACCATATATTTT. Protein product: CASQGLRAGNTIYF.

The V gene is TRBV5-5, the J gene TRBJ2-7; 7 nucleotides match TRBD2. The CDR3 covers 14 residues. The V gene end was trimmed by 4 bases and the J gene end by 9 bases; junction bases not matched to a gene: 13. From germline, CDR1 is SGHKS and CDR2 YYEKEE (reference sequence). CDR3 DNA sequence: TGTGCCAGCAGCAACGGACCGGGGGGAAATGGGCAGTACTTC. Translation: CASSNGPGGNGQYF. Variable domain in full (rest from reference TRBV5-5 and TRBJ2-7): DAGVTQSPTHLIKTRGQQVTLRCSPISGHKSVSWYQQVLGQGPQFIFQYYEKEERGRGNFPDRFSARQFPNYSSELNVNALLLGDSALYLCASSNGPGGNGQYFGPGTRLTVT.

The CDR3 bases are TGTGCCAGCAGTTTTGCCCAGGGGGCTCGTTTTGCTGGGGCCAACGTCCTGACTTTC. As protein: CASSFAQGARFAGANVLTF. The chain links TRBV28 to TRBJ2-6; TRBD1 aligns across 8 bases. V shed 3 bases, J shed 2 bases, and the junction held 12 bases outside the gene matches. The CDR3 totals 19 residues. Germline assignment: CDR1 MDHEN and CDR2 SYDVKM.

This clone showed up just a few times. V gene TRBV27 combines with J gene TRBJ1-1; TRBD1 matches 11 bases. This CDR3 spans 13 amino acids. V dropped 8 bases and J dropped 4; count of bases not matched to a gene: 3. Germline V gene lookup returns CDR1 MNHEY and CDR2 SMNVEV (reference sequence). CDR3: CASGTGGGTEAFF. In DNA form, the CDR3 reads TGTGCCAGCGGGACAGGGGGAGGCACTGAAGCTTTCTTT.

The gene calls are TRBV11-2 and TRBJ2-3, with 9 bases identical to TRBD1. J gave up 4 bases and V 5 bases, and 7 bases lay outside the gene matches. The CDR3 contains 15 residues. Germline CDR1 is SGHAT and CDR2 is FQNNGV. The CDR3 sequence is CASSPGTGIADTQYF. DNA for the CDR3: TGTGCCAGCAGCCCCGGGACAGGGATTGCAGATACGCAGTATTTT.

The rearrangement uses TRBV4-2 and TRBJ1-5; D is uncertain. The CDR3 loop spans 15 amino acids. Germline V gene lookup returns CDR1 LGHNA and CDR2 YNFKEQ. The V gene lost 0 bases and the J gene lost 2 bases, with 8 bases spanning the gap. The CDR3 here is CASSQDRQGNQPQHF. The CDR3 nucleotides are TGTGCCAGCAGCCAAGATCGCCAGGGCAATCAGCCCCAGCATTTT.

This clone was recorded a few times. This chain connects TRBV6-5 to TRBJ1-5; D not certain. The germline gives CDR1 MNHEY, CDR2 SVGAGI. The CDR3 has 15 residues. V was trimmed by 5 bases and J by 0 bases, leaving 11 bases between them. The CDR3 loop is CASSARQDSNQPQHF. The CDR3 DNA is TGTGCCAGCAGTGCTCGGCAGGATAGCAATCAGCCCCAGCATTTT.

This clone has a single count. The gene calls are TRBV7-2 and TRBJ2-5; TRBD2 agrees at 7 bases. This CDR3 comprises 15 residues. CDR1 is SGHTA, CDR2 FQGNSA, per germline. V gave up 1 base and J gave up 5 bases; unmatched junction bases: 7. The CDR3 sequence is CASSLEGSGRETQYF. The CDR3 coding sequence is TGTGCCAGCAGCTTAGAAGGTAGCGGGCGTGAGACCCAGTACTTC.

The V call is TRBV27, the J call TRBJ2-7; 8 bases match TRBD1. Trimming removed 2 bases from V and 4 bases from J; junction bases left unmatched: 7. There are 15 residues in the CDR3. Germline lookup yields CDR1 MNHEY and CDR2 SMNVEV (reference sequence). The DNA for the CDR3 is TGTGCCAGCAGTTTAGAGGTCGGACAGGGTTACGAGCAGTACTTC. Protein: CASSLEVGQGYEQYF.

The V call is TRBV5-6, the J call TRBJ2-1; 9 bases agree with TRBD2. This CDR3 has 15 amino acids. Unmatched junction bases numbered 6, after V lost 2 bases and J lost 6 bases. Germline CDR1 reads SGHDT; CDR2 reads YYEEEE. CDR3 DNA: TGTGCCAGCAGCTTCAGCGGGAGGATTGCCAATGAGCAGTTCTTC. Translated, it gives CASSFSGRIANEQFF.

The rearrangement uses TRBV25-1 and TRBJ2-2, with 7 bases identical to TRBD1. The V segment lost 8 bases and the J segment 2 bases; nucleotides outside the gene matches: 14. The CDR3 extends over 17 amino acids. CDR1 and CDR2 (germline): MGHDK, SYGVNS. CDR3 DNA sequence: TGTGCCAGCGGACCCCCCCCCGGGACAGCAAACACCGGGGAGCTGTTTTTT. Its protein is CASGPPPGTANTGELFF.

A few counts support this clone. This chain links TRBV29-1 with TRBJ2-7; possibly TRBD2 for D (7 bases). The CDR3 spans 16 residues. V lost 1 base to trimming and J lost 2 bases, with 18 bases between them. Germline values: CDR1 SQVTM, CDR2 ANQGSEA. The CDR3 spells CSVEALGRGPPYEQYF. DNA for the CDR3: TGCAGCGTTGAAGCCCTGGGGCGGGGGCCTCCCTACGAGCAGTACTTC.

The chain employs TRBV5-1 and TRBJ2-1; the match to TRBD2 covers 8 bases. The V gene end was trimmed by 0 bases and the J gene end by 5 bases; junction bases not matched to a gene: 16. This CDR3 contains 19 residues. Germline CDR1 reads SGHRS; CDR2 reads YFSETQ. The CDR3 DNA sequence: TGCGCCAGCAGCTTGGGCGGGGGGATAAGGACCCACAAGAACAATGAGCAGTTCTTC. It yields the protein CASSLGGGIRTHKNNEQFF.

The chain carries TRBV6-4 and TRBJ1-1; unclear D gene. With 4 bases removed from V and 2 bases from J, the gap between germline ends came to 14 bases. Germline V gene data show CDR1 as MRHNA and CDR2 as SNTAGT. This CDR3 contains 15 residues. As DNA, the CDR3 is TGTGCCAGCAGTGCCCAAGAAGCGGGCAACACTGAAGCTTTCTTT. Protein product: CASSAQEAGNTEAFF.